This TCR beta chain was recovered during a study of response to subunit inactivated influenza vaccine. Germline assignment: CDR1 SGHTA and CDR2 FQGNSA. V lost 4 bases, J lost 3 bases, and 15 bases lay in between. The CDR3 sequence is 15 residues long. Using its own MiXCR run on the RT-PCR reads, TCRdb lists one record per CDR3 protein. The sample has just under 550,000 distinct CDR3 sequences; roughly a quarter are singletons. These data were likewise used in another study, on T cells expressing NK-cell markers. That study reports: A 5'RACE template switching approach incorporating UMIs was used to make TCR beta cDNA. Sorting was limited to alpha-beta TCR-expressing T cells with an anti-gamma-delta TCR antibody in several experiments. Once again these clonotypes came out on top in the CD3+CD56-NKG2C+ fraction of a few donors. What remained unclear was the HCMV specificity of expanded NKG2C+ T cell clones.

The origin of this receptor is a man in his fifties who received an inactivated influenza vaccine. Sequencing was performed on CD4+ T cells sorted from PBMCs, taken approximately 13 days after vaccination. The V gene is TRBV7-2, the J gene TRBJ2-5; a possible D gene is TRBD2 (5 bases). The CDR3 sequence is CASSSQSGQKETQYF. CDR3 sequence (DNA): TGTGCCAGCAGCTCTCAAAGCGGTCAAAAAGAGACCCAGTACTTC.